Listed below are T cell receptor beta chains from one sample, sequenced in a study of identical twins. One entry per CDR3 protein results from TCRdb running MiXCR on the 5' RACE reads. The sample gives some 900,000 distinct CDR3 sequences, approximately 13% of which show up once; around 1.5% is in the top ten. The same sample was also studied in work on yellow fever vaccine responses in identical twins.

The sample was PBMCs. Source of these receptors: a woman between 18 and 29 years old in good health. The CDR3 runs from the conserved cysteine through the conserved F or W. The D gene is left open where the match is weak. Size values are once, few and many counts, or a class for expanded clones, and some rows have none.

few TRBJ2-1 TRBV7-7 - CASSLGRLPSSYNEQFF TGTGCCAGCAGCTTAGGCCGACTCCCCAGCTCCTACAATGAGCAGTTCTTC
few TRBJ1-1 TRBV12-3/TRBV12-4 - CASIVGGTLNTEAFF TGTGCCAGCATTGTTGGTGGGACACTGAACACTGAAGCTTTCTTT
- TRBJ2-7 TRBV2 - CASRQGAYEQYF TGTGCCAGCAGACAGGGCGCCTACGAGCAGTACTTC
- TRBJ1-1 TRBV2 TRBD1 CASSEQGVKVNTEAFF TGTGCCAGCAGTGAACAGGGGGTAAAGGTGAACACTGAAGCTTTCTTT
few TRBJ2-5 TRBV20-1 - CSAREVIQETQYF TGCAGTGCTAGAGAGGTCATCCAAGAGACCCAGTACTTC
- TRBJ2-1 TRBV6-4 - CASRHDDHNEQFF TGTGCCAGCAGACACGATGACCACAATGAGCAGTTCTTC
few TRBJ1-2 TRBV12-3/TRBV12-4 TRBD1 CASTRQGVYGYTF TGTGCCAGCACCCGACAGGGCGTCTATGGCTACACCTTC
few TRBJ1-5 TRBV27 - CASSLSRGGNQPQHF TGTGCCAGCAGTTTATCCCGCGGGGGAAATCAGCCCCAGCATTTT
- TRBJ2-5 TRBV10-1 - CASSEHRVGETQYF TGCGCCAGCAGTGAGCACAGGGTAGGGGAGACCCAGTACTTC
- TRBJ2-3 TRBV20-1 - CSARGQDEHF TGCAGTGCTAGAGGCCAAGACGAACACTTT
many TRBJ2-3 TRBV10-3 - CAISENANTQYF TGTGCCATCAGTGAGAACGCCAATACGCAGTATTTT
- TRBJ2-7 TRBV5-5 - CASSLGQAIPTYEQYF TGTGCCAGCAGCTTGGGACAGGCCATCCCAACCTACGAGCAGTACTTC
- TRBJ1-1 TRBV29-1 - CSAWNREAFF TGCAGCGCTTGGAACAGGGAAGCTTTCTTT
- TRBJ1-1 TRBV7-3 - CASSLNPGYATEAFF TGTGCCAGCAGCTTAAATCCAGGGTATGCCACTGAAGCTTTCTTT
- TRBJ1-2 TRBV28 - CASSFSPERLGYGYTF TGTGCCAGCAGTTTTAGCCCGGAGCGACTAGGGTATGGCTACACCTTC
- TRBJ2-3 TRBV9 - CASSVGREIDTQYF TGTGCCAGCAGCGTAGGGCGGGAAATAGATACGCAGTATTTT
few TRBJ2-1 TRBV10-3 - CAISGNSGSSYNEQFF TGTGCCATCAGTGGGAATAGCGGAAGCTCCTACAATGAGCAGTTCTTC
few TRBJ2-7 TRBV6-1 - CASSAVSGLGSYEQYF TGTGCCAGCAGTGCGGTCTCGGGTTTGGGGTCCTACGAGCAGTACTTC
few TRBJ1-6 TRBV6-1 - CASSVGTGPKF TGTGCCAGCAGTGTCGGGACCGGACCGAAGTTT
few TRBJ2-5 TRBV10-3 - CAISESGRGLQETQYF TGTGCCATCAGTGAGTCCGGGCGCGGACTGCAAGAGACCCAGTACTTC
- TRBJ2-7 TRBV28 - CASSPSIGAYEQYF TGTGCCAGCAGTCCCTCAATAGGGGCCTACGAGCAGTACTTC
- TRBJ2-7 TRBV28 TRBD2 CASFREGGSRYEQYF TGTGCCAGCTTCCGGGAGGGGGGCTCCCGTTACGAGCAGTACTTC
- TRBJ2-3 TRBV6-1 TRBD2 CASGASGVIDTQYF TGTGCCAGCGGCGCTAGCGGAGTCATAGATACGCAGTATTTT
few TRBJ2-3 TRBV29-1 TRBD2 CSARSGTSTDTQYF TGCAGCGCCCGGAGCGGGACTAGCACAGATACGCAGTATTTT
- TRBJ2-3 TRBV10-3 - CAIRPGRHSGDTQYF TGTGCCATCAGGCCAGGAAGACACAGCGGGGATACGCAGTATTTT
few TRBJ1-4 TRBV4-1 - CASSQDPPRNEKLFF TGCGCCAGCAGCCAAGATCCCCCCAGGAATGAAAAACTGTTTTTT
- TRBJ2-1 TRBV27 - CASSHLDEQFF TGTGCCAGCAGTCACCTGGATGAGCAGTTCTTC
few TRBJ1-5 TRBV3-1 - CASSQGGVTRQPQHF TGTGCCAGCAGCCAAGGGGGGGTTACAAGGCAGCCCCAGCATTTT
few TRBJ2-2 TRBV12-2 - CASRPPQKRRRSNTGELFF TGTGCAAGTCGCCCCCCCCAGAAACGTCGGAGATCGAACACCGGGGAGCTGTTTTTT
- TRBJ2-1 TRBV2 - CASCPGNNEQFF TGTGCCAGCTGCCCGGGGAACAATGAGCAGTTCTTC
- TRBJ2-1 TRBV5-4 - CASSFGGPSTYNEQFF TGTGCCAGCAGCTTCGGCGGGCCCTCTACCTACAATGAGCAGTTCTTC
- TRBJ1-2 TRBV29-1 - CSAVWAGGYTF TGCAGCGCCGTGTGGGCGGGTGGCTACACCTTC
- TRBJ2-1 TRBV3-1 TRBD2 CASSQGLAGVEQFF TGTGCCAGCAGCCAGGGACTAGCGGGAGTGGAGCAGTTCTTC
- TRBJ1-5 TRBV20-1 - CSARAINQPQHF TGCAGTGCTCGAGCCATTAATCAGCCCCAGCATTTT
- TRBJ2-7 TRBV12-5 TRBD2 CASGLVPWTSGFKPF TGTGCTAGTGGTTTGGTACCCTGGACTAGCGGGTTCAAACCCTTC
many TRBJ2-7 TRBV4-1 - CASSQETSTPYEQYF TGCGCCAGCAGCCAAGAGACTAGTACCCCCTACGAGCAGTACTTC
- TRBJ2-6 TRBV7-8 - CASSLGLGRMTNSGANVLTF TGTGCCAGCAGCTTGGGGCTGGGCAGGATGACTAACTCTGGGGCCAACGTCCTGACTTTC
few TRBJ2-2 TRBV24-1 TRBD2 CATSDQLAGKNTGELFF TGTGCCACCAGTGACCAACTAGCGGGGAAAAACACCGGGGAGCTGTTTTTT
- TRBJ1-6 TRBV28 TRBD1 CASRTDRVHSPLHF TGTGCCAGCAGGACCGACAGGGTTCATTCACCCCTCCACTTT
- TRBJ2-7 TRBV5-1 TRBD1 CASSLPGQGSYEQYF TGCGCCAGCAGCTTGCCGGGACAGGGATCCTACGAGCAGTACTTC
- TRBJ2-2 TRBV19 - CASSNSRRTTGELFF TGTGCCAGTAGTAATAGCCGTCGGACGACCGGGGAGCTGTTTTTT
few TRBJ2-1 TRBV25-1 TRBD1 CASTWGTGVDEQFF TGTGCCAGCACTTGGGGGACAGGGGTTGATGAGCAGTTCTTC
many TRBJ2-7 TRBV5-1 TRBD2 CASSPGTSGRYEQYF TGCGCCAGCAGCCCCGGGACTAGCGGGAGATACGAGCAGTACTTC
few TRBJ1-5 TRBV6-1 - CATRADRTSNQPQHF TGTGCCACCCGAGCCGACAGGACTAGCAATCAGCCCCAGCATTTT
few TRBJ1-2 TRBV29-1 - CSVASTGGYTF TGCAGCGTAGCAAGTACTGGGGGCTACACCTTC
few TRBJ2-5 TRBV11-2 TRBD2 CASSSPPGTSGSLRGTQYF TGTGCCAGCAGCTCCCCGCCTGGGACTAGCGGGAGTTTGAGGGGGACCCAGTACTTC
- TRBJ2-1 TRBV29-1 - CSVEKVTNEQFF TGCAGCGTTGAAAAGGTGACGAATGAGCAGTTCTTC